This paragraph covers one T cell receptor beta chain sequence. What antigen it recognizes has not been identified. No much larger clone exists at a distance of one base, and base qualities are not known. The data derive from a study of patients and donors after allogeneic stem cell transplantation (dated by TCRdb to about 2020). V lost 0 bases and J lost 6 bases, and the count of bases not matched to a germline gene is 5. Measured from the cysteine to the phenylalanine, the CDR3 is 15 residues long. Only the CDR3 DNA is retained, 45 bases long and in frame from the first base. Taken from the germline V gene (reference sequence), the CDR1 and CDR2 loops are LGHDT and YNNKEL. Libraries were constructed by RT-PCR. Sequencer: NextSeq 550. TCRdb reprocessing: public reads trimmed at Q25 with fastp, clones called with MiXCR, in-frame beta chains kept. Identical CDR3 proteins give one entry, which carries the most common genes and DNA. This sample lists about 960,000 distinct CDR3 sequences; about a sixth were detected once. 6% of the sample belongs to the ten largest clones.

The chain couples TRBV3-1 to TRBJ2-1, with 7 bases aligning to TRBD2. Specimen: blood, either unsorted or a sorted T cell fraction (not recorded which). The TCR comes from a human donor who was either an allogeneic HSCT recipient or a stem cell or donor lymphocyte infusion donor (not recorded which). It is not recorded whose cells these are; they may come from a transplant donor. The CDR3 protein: CASSQDELALNEQFF. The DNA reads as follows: TGTGCCAGCAGCCAAGATGAACTAGCGCTCAATGAGCAGTTCTTC.